The rows below give T cell receptor beta chains drawn from one sample of a study of siplizumab effects on memory and regulatory T cells. This table comes from immunoSEQ multiplex PCR, and its TCRdb copy is limited to in-frame clones, with some not included. The table includes about 80,000 clones, 85% to 95% detected once. Sequencing was carried out using CD8+ T cells sorted from blood. The receptors stem from a human donor in good health. The CDR3 runs from the conserved cysteine through the conserved F or W. A D gene is named only where the DNA matches it firmly. Expanded clones get a size class; other rows say once, few or many, or leave the size out.

D | length | J | size | V | DNA | CDR3
TRBD2 | 15 | TRBJ2-5 | NA | TRBV6-5 | TGTGCCAGCAGGTTTAGCGGGAGTTCCCAAGAGACCCAGTACTTC | CASRFSGSSQETQYF
TRBD1 | 18 | TRBJ2-6 | NA | TRBV5-4 | TGTGCCAGCAGCTTGGTGGGACAGGGCTACTCTGGGGCCAACGTCCTGACTTTC | CASSLVGQGYSGANVLTF
NA | 13 | TRBJ1-5 | NA | TRBV6-5 | TGTGCCATCGCCACGGGGCCAAATCAGCCCCAGCATTTT | CAIATGPNQPQHF
NA | 14 | TRBJ1-1 | NA | TRBV29-1 | TGCAGCGTTACCCCGGACAGCGCGAACACTGAAGCTTTCTTT | CSVTPDSANTEAFF
NA | 15 | TRBJ2-6 | NA | TRBV7-6 | TGTGCCAGCAGCCCCCCAGAGGCTGGGGCCAACGTCCTGACTTTC | CASSPPEAGANVLTF
NA | 14 | TRBJ2-7 | NA | TRBV29-1 | TGCAGCGTGAATGGGGCAGGGGAGATGTACGAGCAGTACTTC | CSVNGAGEMYEQYF
TRBD2 | 15 | TRBJ2-7 | NA | TRBV7-9 | TGTGCCAGCAGCCCCCCGGGGGGAGGCTCCTACGAGCAGTACTTC | CASSPPGGGSYEQYF
NA | 15 | TRBJ2-1 | NA | TRBV7-8 | TGTGCCAGCAGTCTCGGGACGGCCGCCTACAATGAGCAGTTCTTC | CASSLGTAAYNEQFF
TRBD2 | 16 | TRBJ2-2 | NA | TRBV5-1 | TGCGCCAGCAGCTTGGGACTAGCGGGAGAAACCGGGGAGCTGTTTTTT | CASSLGLAGETGELFF
NA | 14 | TRBJ1-5 | few | TRBV14 | TGTGCCAGCAGCCAAGGACAGAGCAATCAGCCCCAGCATTTT | CASSQGQSNQPQHF
TRBD1 | 15 | TRBJ1-2 | NA | TRBV6-1 | TGTGCCAGCAGTGAATTACGCAGGGGGCAGGATGGCTACACCTTC | CASSELRRGQDGYTF
TRBD1 | 12 | TRBJ1-1 | NA | TRBV19 | TGTGCCAGTCGACAGGGGATAGGTGAAGCTTTCTTT | CASRQGIGEAFF
TRBD2 | 16 | TRBJ2-1 | NA | TRBV7-2 | TGTGCCAGCAGCTTAGGGGGGACTAGCGGCTACAATGAGCAGTTCTTC | CASSLGGTSGYNEQFF
NA | 13 | TRBJ2-7 | once | TRBV11-2 | TGTGCCAGCAGACCGACAGAGTCCTACGAGCAGTACTTC | CASRPTESYEQYF
NA | 19 | TRBJ2-4 | NA | TRBV6-7 | TGTGCCAGCAGTTACGGTTGGAGGACCCCGCCATGGATCAAAAACATTCAGTACTTC | CASSYGWRTPPWIKNIQYF